This is a list of T cell receptor beta chains from one sample in a study of blood T cells in healthy people across ages. MiXCR, run by TCRdb on the 5' RACE reads, gives a single entry per CDR3 protein. Of about 1,500,000 distinct CDR3 sequences in the sample, roughly 45% were seen once. Source material: blood. The source of these receptors is a woman under 30 in good health. CDR3s include the opening cysteine and the closing phenylalanine or tryptophan. The size entry is marked missing in some rows and otherwise reads once, few, many or a size class.

v_call	j_call	clone_size	cdr3_aa
TRBV7-9	TRBJ1-4	NA	CASSRADLWKLFF
TRBV20-1	TRBJ2-6	few	CSAPPTGANVLTF
TRBV6-1	TRBJ2-1	NA	CASSSLAGRGNEQFF
TRBV7-8	TRBJ2-1	NA	CASSSRSRGSSYNEQFF
TRBV7-9	TRBJ2-1	many	CASSPRTSLGFYNEQFF
TRBV12-5	TRBJ2-3	few	CASGLPGGTDTQYF
TRBV2	TRBJ1-2	NA	CASSGQGGLGAGYTF
TRBV6-6	TRBJ2-2	NA	CASTTQGLNTGELFF
TRBV9	NA	few	CASSVTSANEQYF
TRBV10-2	TRBJ2-7	few	CASRDRLYEQYF
TRBV29-1	TRBJ2-6	NA	CSVAGGAGANVLTF
TRBV9	TRBJ2-3	many	CASSRGVTDTQYF
TRBV20-1	TRBJ1-1	NA	CSARFGPGTEAFF
TRBV7-8	TRBJ1-4	NA	CASSLGLWGEKLFF
TRBV27	TRBJ2-7	few	CASSLSGTSGRAEQYF
TRBV7-2	TRBJ2-3	few	CASSLGGGGRVVTDTQYF
TRBV12-3/TRBV12-4	TRBJ2-3	few	CASSFGSMGTDTQYF
TRBV4-1	NA	NA	CASNLMAGSSYEQYF
TRBV4-1	TRBJ2-7	many	CASSQDMSSYEQYF
TRBV12-3/TRBV12-4	TRBJ1-1	NA	CASSLAQPGGTEAFF
TRBV10-3	TRBJ2-5	NA	CAIKGTLETLYF
TRBV6-1	TRBJ2-1	NA	CASSDLAGTNYNEQFF
TRBV7-9	TRBJ2-6	NA	CASSLLELGGISGANVLTF